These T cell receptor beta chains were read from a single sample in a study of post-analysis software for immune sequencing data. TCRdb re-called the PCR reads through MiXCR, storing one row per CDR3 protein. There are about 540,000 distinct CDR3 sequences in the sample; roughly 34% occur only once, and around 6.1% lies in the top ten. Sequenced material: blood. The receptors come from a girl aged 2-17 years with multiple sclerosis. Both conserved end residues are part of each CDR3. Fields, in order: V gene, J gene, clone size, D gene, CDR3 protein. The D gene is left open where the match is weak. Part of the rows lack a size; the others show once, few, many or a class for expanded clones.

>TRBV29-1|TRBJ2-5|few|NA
CSGHWETQYF
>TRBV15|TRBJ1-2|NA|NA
CATSRELGTTYGYTF
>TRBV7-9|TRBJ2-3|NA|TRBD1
CASSLGMYRGTDTDTQYF
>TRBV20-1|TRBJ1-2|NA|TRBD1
CSASGGQGIDYGYTF
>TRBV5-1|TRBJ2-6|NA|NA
CASSLTGGGTSGANVLTF
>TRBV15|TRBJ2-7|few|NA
CATSSGPGGSSYEQYF
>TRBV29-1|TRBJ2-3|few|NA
CSVEDLGLEGDTQYF
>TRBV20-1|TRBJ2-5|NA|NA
CSARDGASLETQYF
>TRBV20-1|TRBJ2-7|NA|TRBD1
CSAREDRGTYEQYF
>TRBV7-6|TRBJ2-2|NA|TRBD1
CASSSRQGKAGELFF
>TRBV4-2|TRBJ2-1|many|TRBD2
CASSLRLAGGPGSNEQFF
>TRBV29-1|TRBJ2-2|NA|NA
CSVDSGSDTGELFF
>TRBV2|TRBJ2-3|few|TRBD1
CASSMDRSSTDTQYF
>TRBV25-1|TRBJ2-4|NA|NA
CASRELDSYRQYF